A selection of T cell receptor beta chains follows, all from one sample in a study of T cells in Graves' hyperthyroidism and ophthalmopathy. TCRdb used MiXCR to reprocess the multiplex PCR reads, holding one entry per CDR3 protein. This sample has about 400,000 distinct CDR3 sequences, with around 25% found just once. The specimen was blood. These receptor sequences come from a man in his fifties or sixties with Graves' hyperthyroidism. Both conserved end residues are part of each CDR3. A D gene is named only where the DNA matches it firmly. The size field is filled for only some rows; it gives once, few, many or a size class.

size: -
J: TRBJ2-1
D: -
V: TRBV24-1
DNA: TGTGCCACCAGTGGAAAGGACTCCCTAAGCTCCTACAATGAGCAGTTCTTC
CDR3: CATSGKDSLSSYNEQFF

size: -
J: TRBJ2-2
D: TRBD2
V: TRBV7-3
DNA: TGTGCCAGCAGCTCCTCCTTAGCGGGAGGGTTTGCCGGGGAGCTGTTTTTT
CDR3: CASSSSLAGGFAGELFF

size: -
J: TRBJ2-3
D: TRBD2
V: TRBV12-5
DNA: TGTGCTAGTGGTCCAGGGACTAGCTCTGGCACAGATACGCAGTATTTT
CDR3: CASGPGTSSGTDTQYF

size: many
J: TRBJ1-1
D: -
V: TRBV24-1
DNA: TGTGCCACCAGTGATACCACAGGGCGCGATGAAGCTTTCTTT
CDR3: CATSDTTGRDEAFF

size: few
J: TRBJ2-3
D: TRBD2
V: TRBV28
DNA: TGTGCCACCAACGTTCTAGCGGGATCAAGCACAGATACGCAGTATTTT
CDR3: CATNVLAGSSTDTQYF

size: -
J: TRBJ2-7
D: TRBD2
V: TRBV6-9
DNA: TGTGCCAGCAGTTACGCTAGCGGGAGGTACTCCTACGAGCAGTACTTC
CDR3: CASSYASGRYSYEQYF

size: -
J: TRBJ2-3
D: TRBD1
V: TRBV2
DNA: TGTGCCAGCAGGGAGGACAGGGCGCCCGATACGCAGTATTTT
CDR3: CASREDRAPDTQYF

size: -
J: TRBJ2-5
D: -
V: TRBV13
DNA: TGTGCCAGCAGCTTCTCCGGGACCCACCAAGAGACCCAGTACTTC
CDR3: CASSFSGTHQETQYF

size: -
J: TRBJ2-5
D: TRBD1
V: TRBV11-2
DNA: TGTGCCAGCAGGTCTCTTTACCGGACAGGGGGCCAAGAGACCCAGTACTTC
CDR3: CASRSLYRTGGQETQYF

size: -
J: TRBJ2-1
D: -
V: TRBV27
DNA: TGTGCCAGCAGTTTGGGAACAAGGGGCTTGGATGAGCAGTTCTTC
CDR3: CASSLGTRGLDEQFF

size: -
J: TRBJ1-6
D: TRBD1
V: TRBV6-2/TRBV6-3
DNA: TGTGCCAGCAGTTACCAGGGACAGGGGGCTTCACCCCTCCACTTT
CDR3: CASSYQGQGASPLHF

size: many
J: TRBJ2-7
D: TRBD2
V: TRBV11-2
DNA: TGTGCCAGCAGCTTAGGGCCTAGCGGAACCTACGAGCAGTACTTC
CDR3: CASSLGPSGTYEQYF

size: few
J: TRBJ1-1
D: -
V: TRBV15
DNA: TGTGCCACCAGCAGAGATGGCGGATTCCGGGGAGCTTTCTTT
CDR3: CATSRDGGFRGAFF

size: few
J: TRBJ2-2
D: -
V: TRBV12-3/TRBV12-4
DNA: TGTGCCAGCAGTTTAGGGATCGCCGGGGAGCTGTTTTTT
CDR3: CASSLGIAGELFF

size: few
J: TRBJ1-1
D: -
V: TRBV6-1
DNA: TGTGCCAGCAGTCTTCTCCGGGGGGACACTGAAGCTTTCTTT
CDR3: CASSLLRGDTEAFF

size: many
J: TRBJ2-5
D: TRBD2
V: TRBV12-3/TRBV12-4
DNA: TGTGCCAGCAGCTGGGGGGGGGTGGGAGAGACCCAGTACTTC
CDR3: CASSWGGVGETQYF

size: many
J: TRBJ2-7
D: TRBD1
V: TRBV12-3/TRBV12-4
DNA: TGTGCCAGCAGCACAGGGGGCTACGAGCAGTACTTC
CDR3: CASSTGGYEQYF

size: many
J: TRBJ1-1
D: -
V: TRBV29-1
DNA: TGCAGCGTCGGACAGAACACTGAAGCTTTCTTT
CDR3: CSVGQNTEAFF

size: -
J: TRBJ1-1
D: TRBD1
V: TRBV6-1
DNA: TGTGCCAGCAGTAAGACAGGGGTAGAAGCTTTCTTT
CDR3: CASSKTGVEAFF

size: -
J: TRBJ2-2
D: TRBD2
V: TRBV2
DNA: TGTGCCAGCAGTACGGGAGGGTTCGCCGGGGAGCTGTTTTTT
CDR3: CASSTGGFAGELFF

size: -
J: TRBJ2-5
D: -
V: TRBV29-1
DNA: TGCAGCGTTAACAGGGCGGAGACCCAGTACTTC
CDR3: CSVNRAETQYF

size: few
J: TRBJ2-1
D: -
V: TRBV5-1
DNA: TGCGCCAGCAGCTTGATGGGGGGATCCTACAATGAGCAGTTCTTC
CDR3: CASSLMGGSYNEQFF

size: -
J: TRBJ2-2
D: TRBD1
V: TRBV28
DNA: TGTGCCAGCAGTACAGGGGCTGGCACCGGGGAGCTGTTTTTT
CDR3: CASSTGAGTGELFF

size: many
J: TRBJ2-5
D: -
V: TRBV7-4
DNA: TGTGCCAGCAGCTTAGCGCGGGGGAGGGGGGAGACCCAGTACTTC
CDR3: CASSLARGRGETQYF

size: -
J: TRBJ1-1
D: TRBD1
V: TRBV27
DNA: TGTGCCAGCAGTTTATCGTCAGACAGGGGCACTGAAGCTTTCTTT
CDR3: CASSLSSDRGTEAFF

size: -
J: TRBJ1-2
D: TRBD1
V: TRBV20-1
DNA: TGCAGTGCCAAAGGACAGGGCCTCTATGGCTACACCTTC
CDR3: CSAKGQGLYGYTF

size: -
J: TRBJ2-3
D: TRBD2
V: TRBV30
DNA: TGTGCCTGGGACGGGACTAGCGGGTCAGATACGCAGTATTTT
CDR3: CAWDGTSGSDTQYF

size: -
J: TRBJ2-7
D: -
V: TRBV4-1
DNA: TGCGCCAGCAGCCAGGGTAGGTCCTACGAGCAGTACTTC
CDR3: CASSQGRSYEQYF

size: -
J: TRBJ2-5
D: TRBD2
V: TRBV27
DNA: TGTGCCAGCAGTTTACGGACTAGCGGGAGGAGTTGGGAGACCCAGTACTTC
CDR3: CASSLRTSGRSWETQYF

size: -
J: TRBJ2-7
D: TRBD1
V: TRBV5-1
DNA: TGCGCCAGCAGCCAGGGGACAGGGGGCTCCTACGAGCAGTACTTC
CDR3: CASSQGTGGSYEQYF

size: -
J: TRBJ2-1
D: TRBD2
V: TRBV6-2/TRBV6-3
DNA: TGTGCCAGCAGTCACCTTTGGGTAGCGGGAGAGTACAATGAGCAGTTCTTC
CDR3: CASSHLWVAGEYNEQFF

size: -
J: TRBJ2-1
D: -
V: TRBV7-2
DNA: TGTGCCAGCAGCTTAGTTGGCGGACTGGGGAATGAGCAGTTCTTC
CDR3: CASSLVGGLGNEQFF

size: -
J: TRBJ2-7
D: -
V: TRBV18
DNA: TGTGCCAGCTCACCCTTTACAGGGTTCGACGAGCAGTACTTC
CDR3: CASSPFTGFDEQYF

size: -
J: TRBJ2-1
D: -
V: TRBV30
DNA: TGTGCCTGGAGTGTAAGTCTCGGGACTTACTACAATGAGCAGTTCTTC
CDR3: CAWSVSLGTYYNEQFF

size: -
J: TRBJ2-7
D: TRBD2
V: TRBV5-1
DNA: TGCGCCAGCAGCCCACAGGGACTAGCGGGAGGCTACAGCTCCTACGAGCAGTACTTC
CDR3: CASSPQGLAGGYSSYEQYF

size: many
J: TRBJ2-5
D: -
V: TRBV2
DNA: TGTGCCAGCAGTGAATCGACCCAAGAGACCCAGTACTTC
CDR3: CASSESTQETQYF